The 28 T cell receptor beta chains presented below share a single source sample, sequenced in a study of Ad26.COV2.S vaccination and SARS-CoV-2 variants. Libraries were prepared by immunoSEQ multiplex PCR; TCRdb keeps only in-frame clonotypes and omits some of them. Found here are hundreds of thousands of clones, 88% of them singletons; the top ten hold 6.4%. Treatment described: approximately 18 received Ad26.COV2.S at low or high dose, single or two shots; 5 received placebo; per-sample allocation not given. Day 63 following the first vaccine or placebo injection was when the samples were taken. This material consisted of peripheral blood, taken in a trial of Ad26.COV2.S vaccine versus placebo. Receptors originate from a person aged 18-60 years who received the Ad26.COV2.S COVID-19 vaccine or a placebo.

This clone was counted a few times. The CDR3 protein is CASSLGQGAPTDTQYF. In DNA form, the CDR3 reads TGTGCCAGCAGTTTGGGACAGGGGGCTCCCACAGATACGCAGTATTTT. The chain uses TRBV6-4 and TRBJ2-3; 12 nucleotides agree with TRBD1. This CDR3 is 16 amino acids long. Germline CDR1 and CDR2: MRHNA and SNTAGT. Losses at the gene ends were 5 bases for V and 2 bases for J; bases not matched to a gene: 5.

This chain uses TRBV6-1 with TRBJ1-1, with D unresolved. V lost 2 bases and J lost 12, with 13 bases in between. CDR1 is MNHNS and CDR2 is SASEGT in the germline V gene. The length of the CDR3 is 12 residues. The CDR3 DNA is TGTGCCAGCAGTGAAAGAGGGTTAGGTACTTTCTTT. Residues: CASSERGLGTFF.

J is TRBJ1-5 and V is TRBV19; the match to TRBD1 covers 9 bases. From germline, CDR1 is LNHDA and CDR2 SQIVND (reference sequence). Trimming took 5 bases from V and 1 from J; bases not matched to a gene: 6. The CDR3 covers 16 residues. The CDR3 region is CASSLAGTGSNQPQHF. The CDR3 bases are TGTGCCAGTAGTTTAGCCGGGACAGGGAGCAATCAGCCCCAGCATTTT.

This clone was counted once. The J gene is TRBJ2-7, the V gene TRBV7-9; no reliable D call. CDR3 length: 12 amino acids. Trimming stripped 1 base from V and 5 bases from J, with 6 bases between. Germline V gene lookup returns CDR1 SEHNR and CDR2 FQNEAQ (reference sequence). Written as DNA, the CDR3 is TGTGCCAGCAGCTTAGGGTTTAACGAGCAGTACTTC. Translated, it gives CASSLGFNEQYF.

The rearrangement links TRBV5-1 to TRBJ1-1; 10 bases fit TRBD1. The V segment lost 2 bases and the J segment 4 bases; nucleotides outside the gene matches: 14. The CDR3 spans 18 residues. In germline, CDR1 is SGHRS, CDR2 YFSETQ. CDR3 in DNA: TGCGCCAGCAGCTTCAAGACAGGGGGCCCCACTTTCCTCACTGAAGCTTTCTTT. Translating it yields CASSFKTGGPTFLTEAFF.

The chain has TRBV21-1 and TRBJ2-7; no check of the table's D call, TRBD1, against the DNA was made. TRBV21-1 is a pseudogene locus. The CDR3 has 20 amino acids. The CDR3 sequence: CASSKARERHGTPISYEQYF. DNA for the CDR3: TGTGCCAGCAGCAAAGCGCGTGAGAGGCATGGGACACCTATTTCCTACGAGCAGTACTTC.

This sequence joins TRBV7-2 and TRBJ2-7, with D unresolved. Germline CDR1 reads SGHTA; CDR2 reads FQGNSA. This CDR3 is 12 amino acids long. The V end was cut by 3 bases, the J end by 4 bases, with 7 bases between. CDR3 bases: TGTGCCAGCAGCTTGAGACTTTACGAGCAGTACTTC. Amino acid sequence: CASSLRLYEQYF.

The CDR3 region is CASSDTIRGLLTDTQYF. CDR3 bases: TGTGCCAGCAGTGATACGATCAGGGGGTTACTCACAGATACGCAGTATTTT. The chain employs TRBV2 and TRBJ2-3; 7 nucleotides match TRBD1. CDR3 length: 17 amino acids. Losses at the gene ends were 3 bases for V and 2 bases for J; bases not matched to a gene: 11. Germline V lookup: CDR1 SNHLY, CDR2 FYNNEI.

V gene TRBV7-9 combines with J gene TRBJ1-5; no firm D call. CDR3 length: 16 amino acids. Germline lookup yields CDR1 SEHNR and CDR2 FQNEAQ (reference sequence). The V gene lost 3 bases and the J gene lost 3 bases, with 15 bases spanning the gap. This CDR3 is CASSFSGSWANQPQHF. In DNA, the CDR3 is TGTGCCAGCAGCTTTTCTGGGTCCTGGGCCAATCAGCCCCAGCATTTT.

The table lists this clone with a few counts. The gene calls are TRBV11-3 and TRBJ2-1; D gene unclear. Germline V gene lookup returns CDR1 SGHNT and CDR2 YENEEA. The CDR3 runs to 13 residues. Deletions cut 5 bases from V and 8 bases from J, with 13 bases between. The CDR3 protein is CASSRRVFDEQFF. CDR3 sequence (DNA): TGTGCCAGCAGCCGAAGGGTGTTTGATGAGCAGTTCTTC.

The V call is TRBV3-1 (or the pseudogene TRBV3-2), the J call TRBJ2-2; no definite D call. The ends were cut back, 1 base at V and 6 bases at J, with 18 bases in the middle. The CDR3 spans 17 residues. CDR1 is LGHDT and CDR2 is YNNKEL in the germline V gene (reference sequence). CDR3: CASSQGRGLSRAGELFF. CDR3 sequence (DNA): TGTGCCAGCAGCCAAGGACGAGGTTTGAGTAGGGCCGGGGAGCTGTTTTTT.

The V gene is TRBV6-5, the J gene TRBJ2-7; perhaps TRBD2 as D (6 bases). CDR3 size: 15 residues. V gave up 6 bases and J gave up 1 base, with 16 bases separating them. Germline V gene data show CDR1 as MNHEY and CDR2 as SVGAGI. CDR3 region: CASRSPGRGSYEQYF. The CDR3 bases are TGTGCCAGCAGGTCACCGGGGCGGGGATCCTACGAGCAGTACTTC.

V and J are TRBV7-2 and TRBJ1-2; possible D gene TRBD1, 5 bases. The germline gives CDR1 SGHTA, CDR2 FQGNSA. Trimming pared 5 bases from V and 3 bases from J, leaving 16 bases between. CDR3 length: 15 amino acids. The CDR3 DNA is TGTGCCAGCAGCGCCGCTCGCAGCAGGGACTATGGCTACACCTTC. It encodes CASSAARSRDYGYTF.

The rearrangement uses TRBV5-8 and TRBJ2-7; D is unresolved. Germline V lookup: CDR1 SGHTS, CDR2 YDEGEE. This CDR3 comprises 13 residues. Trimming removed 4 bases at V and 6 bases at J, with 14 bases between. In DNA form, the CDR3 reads TGTGCCAGCAGCCACACCACCCTCTCCGAGCAGTACTTC. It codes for CASSHTTLSEQYF.

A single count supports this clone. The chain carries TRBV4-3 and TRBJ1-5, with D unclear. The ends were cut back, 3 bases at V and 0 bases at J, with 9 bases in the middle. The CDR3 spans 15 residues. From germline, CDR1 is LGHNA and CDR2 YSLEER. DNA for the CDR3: TGCGCCAGCAGCCAGGACTGGAATAGCAATCAGCCCCAGCATTTT. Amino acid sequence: CASSQDWNSNQPQHF.

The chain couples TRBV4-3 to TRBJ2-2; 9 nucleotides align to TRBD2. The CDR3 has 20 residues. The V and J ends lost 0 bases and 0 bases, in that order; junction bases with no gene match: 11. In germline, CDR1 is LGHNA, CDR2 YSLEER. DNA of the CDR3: TGCGCCAGCAGCCAAGATTTATGGGCTAGCGGGGTGCCGAACACCGGGGAGCTGTTTTTT. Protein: CASSQDLWASGVPNTGELFF.

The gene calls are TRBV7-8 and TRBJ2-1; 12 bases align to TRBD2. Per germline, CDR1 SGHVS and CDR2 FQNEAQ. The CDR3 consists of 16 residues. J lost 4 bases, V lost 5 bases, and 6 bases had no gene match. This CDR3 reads CASSARTSGVYNEQFF. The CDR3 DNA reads TGTGCCAGCAGCGCCCGGACTAGCGGGGTTTACAATGAGCAGTTCTTC.

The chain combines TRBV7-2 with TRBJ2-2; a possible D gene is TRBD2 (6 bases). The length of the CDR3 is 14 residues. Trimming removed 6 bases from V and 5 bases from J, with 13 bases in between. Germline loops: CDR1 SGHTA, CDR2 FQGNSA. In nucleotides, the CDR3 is TGTGCCAGCAGTCGACTAGGTGGGACCGGGGAGCTGTTTTTT. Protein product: CASSRLGGTGELFF.

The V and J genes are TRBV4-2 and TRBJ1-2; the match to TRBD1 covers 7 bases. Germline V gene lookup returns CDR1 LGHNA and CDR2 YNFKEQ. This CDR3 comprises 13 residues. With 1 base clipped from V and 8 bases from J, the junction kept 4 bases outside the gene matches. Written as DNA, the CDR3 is TGTGCCAGCAGCCAAGGTCCAGGGGGAGGCTACACCTTC. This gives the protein CASSQGPGGGYTF.

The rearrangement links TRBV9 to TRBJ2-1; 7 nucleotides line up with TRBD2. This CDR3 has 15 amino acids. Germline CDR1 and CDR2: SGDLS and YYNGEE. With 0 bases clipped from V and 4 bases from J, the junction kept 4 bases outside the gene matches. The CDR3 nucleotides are TGTGCCAGCAGCGTAGTAGAGCGGGGATACAATGAGCAGTTCTTC. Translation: CASSVVERGYNEQFF.

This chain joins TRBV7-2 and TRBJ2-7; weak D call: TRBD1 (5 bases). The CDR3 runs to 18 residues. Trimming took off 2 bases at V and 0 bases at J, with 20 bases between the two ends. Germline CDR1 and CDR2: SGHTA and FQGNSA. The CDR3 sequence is CASSLFSLARTNSYEQYF. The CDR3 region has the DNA TGTGCCAGCAGCTTATTTTCATTGGCAAGGACAAACTCCTACGAGCAGTACTTC.

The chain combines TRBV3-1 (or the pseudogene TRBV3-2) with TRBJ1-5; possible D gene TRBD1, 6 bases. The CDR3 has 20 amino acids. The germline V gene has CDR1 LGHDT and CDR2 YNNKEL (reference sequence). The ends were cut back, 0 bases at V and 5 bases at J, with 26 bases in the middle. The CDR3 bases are TGTGCCAGCAGCCAAGACCCAAATCACCGGGACACACACGAGCATCAGCCCCAGCATTTT. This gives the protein CASSQDPNHRDTHEHQPQHF.

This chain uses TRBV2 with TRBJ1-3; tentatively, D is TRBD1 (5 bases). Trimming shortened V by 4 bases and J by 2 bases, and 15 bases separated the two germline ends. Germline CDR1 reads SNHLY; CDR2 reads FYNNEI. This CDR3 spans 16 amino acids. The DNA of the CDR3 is TGTGCCAGCAGTGCCGACCGGGGGGGGGCTGGAAACACCATATATTTT. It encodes CASSADRGGAGNTIYF.

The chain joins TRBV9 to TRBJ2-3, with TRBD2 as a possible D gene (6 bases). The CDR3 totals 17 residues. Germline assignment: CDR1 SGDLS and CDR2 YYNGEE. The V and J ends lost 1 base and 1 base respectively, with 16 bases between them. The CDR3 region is CASSVQASELGTDTQYF. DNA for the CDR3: TGTGCCAGCAGCGTACAGGCTAGCGAGCTGGGCACAGATACGCAGTATTTT.

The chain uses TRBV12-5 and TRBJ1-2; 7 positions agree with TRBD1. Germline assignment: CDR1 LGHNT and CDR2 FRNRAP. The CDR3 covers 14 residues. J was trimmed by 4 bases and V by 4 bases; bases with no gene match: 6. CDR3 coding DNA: TGTGCTAGTGGTTCGGGACAGCGACGCTATGGCTACACCTTC. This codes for CASGSGQRRYGYTF.

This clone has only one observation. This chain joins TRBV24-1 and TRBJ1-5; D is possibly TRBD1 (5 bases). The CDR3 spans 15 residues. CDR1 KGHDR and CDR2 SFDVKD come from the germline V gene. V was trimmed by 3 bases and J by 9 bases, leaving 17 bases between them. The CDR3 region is CATSDGQAGGSPQHF. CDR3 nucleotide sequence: TGTGCCACCAGTGATGGGCAGGCGGGGGGTTCGCCCCAGCATTTT.

The DNA for the CDR3 is TGTGCCTGGAGGGGGGCCGGGAATCAGCCCCAGCATTTT. It specifies CAWRGAGNQPQHF. This chain uses TRBV30 with TRBJ1-5, with a weak D call TRBD1 (6 bases). The CDR3 runs 13 residues. CDR1 GTSNPN and CDR2 SVGIG come from the germline V gene (reference sequence). Trimming pared 3 bases from V and 4 bases from J, leaving 10 bases between.

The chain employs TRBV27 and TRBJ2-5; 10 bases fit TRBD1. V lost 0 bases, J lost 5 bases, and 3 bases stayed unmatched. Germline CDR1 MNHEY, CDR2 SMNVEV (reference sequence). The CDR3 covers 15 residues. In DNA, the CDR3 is TGTGCCAGCAGTTTATCGTGGACAGGGGGGGAGACCCAGTACTTC. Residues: CASSLSWTGGETQYF.